One and the same sample provided the 22 T cell receptor beta chains below, sequenced in a study of T-cell reconstitution after alpha-beta-depleted transplantation in children. During its preparation, the TCRbeta library received unique molecular identifiers. One entry per CDR3 protein results from TCRdb running MiXCR on the PCR reads. The sample shows about 250,000 distinct CDR3 sequences, 24% of them seen only once. This sample comprised PBMCs, mostly from graft donor cells, obtained 360 days after TCRalphabeta/CD19-depleted stem cell transplant. Receptors were obtained from a female patient aged 2 to 10 who had a stem cell transplant for congenital amegakaryocytic thrombocytopenia, so the T cells may come from the graft donor.

CDR3 residues: CASSLGFAGRFF. The CDR3 DNA sequence: TGTGCCAGCAGCTTGGGTTTCGCGGGGCGATTCTTT. V and J are TRBV5-4 and TRBJ1-1; perhaps TRBD1 as D (5 bases). Germline CDR1 SGHNT, CDR2 YYREEE (reference sequence). The CDR3 is 12 amino acids. Trimming shortened V by 0 bases and J by 14 bases, and 14 bases separated the two germline ends.

This clonotype was picked up a small number of times. This chain links TRBV24-1 with TRBJ2-2; D unclear. V lost 1 base and J lost 8, with 16 bases in between. CDR1 is KGHDR and CDR2 is SFDVKD in the germline V gene. The CDR3 spans 16 residues. The chain's CDR3 is CATSDFAQDSRGELFF. For the CDR3, the DNA is TGTGCCACCAGTGATTTCGCCCAAGATAGCAGGGGGGAGCTGTTTTTT.

The sample holds a few counts of this clonotype. This chain uses TRBV7-8 with TRBJ1-3; D remains unclear. Germline V gives CDR1 SGHVS, CDR2 FQNEAQ. V was trimmed by 3 bases and J by 4 bases, leaving 10 bases between them. The CDR3 spans 14 residues. The CDR3 loop reads CASSLIIAGNTIYF. The CDR3 bases are TGTGCCAGCAGCTTGATCATTGCCGGAAACACCATATATTTT.

V is TRBV5-1 and J is TRBJ1-4; 10 bases agree with TRBD1. Germline values: CDR1 SGHRS, CDR2 YFSETQ. The ends lost 0 bases at V and 7 bases at J; junction bases unmatched: 21. This CDR3 is built from 21 residues. CDR3 bases: TGCGCCAGCAGCTTGGCCCGACAGGGGGCTCCTAAGGCTTTGGGGGCTGAAAAACTGTTTTTT. Translating gives CASSLARQGAPKALGAEKLFF.

The table lists this clonotype with many counts. This rearrangement joins TRBV10-3 to TRBJ2-7, with D hard to call. V gave up 0 bases and J gave up 7 bases, with 10 bases separating them. CDR1 is ENHRY and CDR2 is SYGVKD in the germline V gene. This CDR3 region has 13 residues. The CDR3 region has the DNA TGTGCCATCAGTGAGTCGGCAGTTTGGGAGCAGTACTTC. Its translation is CAISESAVWEQYF.

V gene TRBV7-2 combines with J gene TRBJ2-1; 9 nucleotides align to TRBD2. V shed 6 bases, J shed 11 bases, and the junction held 5 bases outside the gene matches. This CDR3 region has 12 residues. CDR1 is SGHTA, CDR2 FQGNSA, per germline. CDR3 sequence (DNA): TGTGCCAGCAGTTCACTAGCGGGTAAGCAGTTCTTC. Translation gives CASSSLAGKQFF.

This clonotype was seen a handful of times. V and J are TRBV20-1 and TRBJ1-1; 9 nucleotides match TRBD1. Trimming removed 5 bases from V and 5 bases from J; junction bases left unmatched: 12. The length of the CDR3 is 15 residues. Germline assignment: CDR1 DFQATT and CDR2 SNEGSKA (reference sequence). CDR3 region: CSAQTQGAIWTEAFF. In DNA form, the CDR3 reads TGCAGTGCTCAAACACAGGGGGCAATTTGGACTGAAGCTTTCTTT.

This clonotype was seen only a few times. V gene TRBV7-9 combines with J gene TRBJ1-1; D remains unclear. Germline CDR1 SEHNR, CDR2 FQNEAQ (reference sequence). V lost 5 bases and J 4 bases, leaving 11 bases between the germline ends. The CDR3 has 13 amino acids. The DNA of the CDR3 is TGTGCCAGCAGCACCTTGGGCGGCACTGAAGCTTTCTTT. This gives the protein CASSTLGGTEAFF.

To note about this clonotype: Mismatch with germline at one junction end may stem from a read error. This chain connects TRBV7-6 to TRBJ2-1; D ambiguous. The length of the CDR3 is 13 residues. Germline assignment: CDR1 SGHVS and CDR2 FNYEAQ. CDR3 protein: CASSRYRSNELFF. CDR3 sequence (DNA): TGTGCCAGCAGCCGATATCGAAGCAATGAGCTGTTCTTC.

The count of this clonotype is one. The genes are TRBV3-1 and TRBJ2-1; 13 nucleotides align to TRBD2. Germline V gene data show CDR1 as LGHDT and CDR2 as YNNKEL (reference sequence). There are 17 residues in the CDR3. V dropped 5 bases and J dropped 9; count of bases not matched to a gene: 13. DNA of the CDR3: TGTGCCAGCAGCACAAGATTGACTAGCGGGGGGTCAAGTGAGCAGTTCTTC. This translates into CASSTRLTSGGSSEQFF.

This sequence joins TRBV9 and TRBJ2-1, with 8 bases lining up with TRBD1. This CDR3 has 15 amino acids. Trimming removed 0 bases from V and 10 bases from J; junction bases left unmatched: 9. Looked up from germline, CDR1 is SGDLS and CDR2 is YYNGEE. The chain's CDR3 is CASSVAGGAFGEQFF. CDR3 DNA: TGTGCCAGCAGCGTAGCAGGGGGCGCTTTCGGAGAGCAGTTCTTC.

This clonotype appeared a few times. V is TRBV5-6 and J is TRBJ2-1; 12 bases are shared with TRBD1. CDR1 and CDR2 from the germline V gene are SGHDT and YYEEEE. The CDR3 consists of 18 residues. The V and J ends lost 2 bases and 9 bases, in that order; junction bases with no gene match: 15. The DNA for the CDR3 is TGTGCCAGCAGCTTAATGGCTATCCCGGGACAGGGGGCTGGTGAGCAGTTCTTC. Translated, it gives CASSLMAIPGQGAGEQFF.

This clonotype was found a few times. This rearrangement joins TRBV5-1 to TRBJ1-1; tentatively, D is TRBD1 (5 bases). The CDR3 spans 15 residues. Per germline, CDR1 SGHRS and CDR2 YFSETQ. V shed 4 bases and J shed 0 bases, with 13 bases lying between them. This CDR3 is CASSVGPGVNTEAFF. DNA for the CDR3: TGCGCCAGCAGCGTAGGACCGGGGGTGAACACTGAAGCTTTCTTT.

This clonotype was counted a few times. The V gene is TRBV25-1, the J gene TRBJ1-6; D gene unclear. Germline V gives CDR1 MGHDK, CDR2 SYGVNS. The CDR3 totals 16 residues. Between the trimmed V and J ends, which lost 6 bases and 11 bases, there was a span of 23 bases. The CDR3 DNA is TGTGCCAGCAGCCACTATGATATTGGGGAACGTACACCCCTCCACTTT. Translating it yields CASSHYDIGERTPLHF.

Only a few counts were recorded for this clonotype. This chain links TRBV6-1 with TRBJ1-1; 8 nucleotides agree with TRBD1. With V trimmed by 5 bases and J by 10 bases, 15 bases remained unmatched. This CDR3 contains 15 residues. Germline CDR1 is MNHNS and CDR2 is SASEGT. CDR3 bases: TGTGCCAGCAGTAAACACGATTTGGACAGGGAAGGAGCTTTCTTT. Translating gives CASSKHDLDREGAFF.

This clonotype was recorded at least ten times. This chain uses TRBV9 with TRBJ1-4, with D possibly being TRBD1 (6 bases). V lost 3 bases and J 7 bases, leaving 16 bases between the germline ends. The CDR3 sequence is 15 residues long. CDR1 and CDR2 (germline): SGDLS, YYNGEE. CDR3 region: CASSEYRGPGEKLFF. The CDR3 bases are TGTGCCAGCAGCGAATACCGGGGGCCTGGTGAAAAACTGTTTTTT.

This rearrangement joins TRBV6-5 to TRBJ2-7; 7 nucleotides agree with TRBD2. The CDR3 contains 19 residues. After removal of 4 bases from V and 5 bases from J, the junction contained 23 bases not matched to a gene. Germline values: CDR1 MNHEY, CDR2 SVGAGI. Written as DNA, the CDR3 is TGTGCCAGCAGTTCCCCGGGCCCCGAGATGGGAGGGGCAGTCGACGAGCAGTACTTC. Translated: CASSSPGPEMGGAVDEQYF.

The rearrangement uses TRBV7-6 and TRBJ1-4, with D possibly matching TRBD1 (5 bases). V was cut by 3 bases and J by 7 bases, with 15 bases left in between. The CDR3 contains 15 residues. The germline V gene has CDR1 SGHVS and CDR2 FNYEAQ. DNA of the CDR3: TGTGCCAGCAGCTTGAACCCAGGGATTGGTGAAAAACTGTTTTTT. Protein sequence: CASSLNPGIGEKLFF.

Concerning this clonotype itself: With a much larger clone just one base away, this may be a read error. This chain links TRBV5-4 with TRBJ2-5; unclear D gene. V was pared by 1 base and J by 1 base, with 5 bases between. Germline CDR1 SGHNT, CDR2 YYREEE (reference sequence). The CDR3 runs 13 residues. In DNA form, the CDR3 reads TGTGCCAGCAGCTTGTACAGCCAAGAGACCCAGTACTTC. This translates into CASSLYSQETQYF.

CDR3 coding DNA: TGTGCCAGCAGTCCATTTCGGGACACTGAAGCTTTCTTT. The encoded protein is CASSPFRDTEAFF. This chain connects TRBV6-1 to TRBJ1-1; no clear D. Trimming removed 5 bases at V and 3 bases at J, with 10 bases between. Looked up from germline, CDR1 is MNHNS and CDR2 is SASEGT. This CDR3 contains 13 residues.

This chain joins TRBV4-2 and TRBJ2-7; D may correspond to TRBD1 or TRBD2 (5 bases each). The V end lost 0 bases, the J end lost 3 bases, and 15 bases lay between the germline ends. This CDR3 region has 16 residues. Germline-derived CDR1 and CDR2 are LGHNA and YNFKEQ. CDR3 DNA: TGTGCCAGCAGCCAAGATCTGCGGGTGACAGACTACGAGCAGTACTTC. The encoded protein is CASSQDLRVTDYEQYF.

The CDR3 region is CASSGSTTEAFF. CDR3 coding DNA: TGTGCCAGCTCAGGGTCAACCACTGAAGCTTTCTTT. The rearrangement uses TRBV18 and TRBJ1-1; no reliable D call. The CDR3 covers 12 residues. V was pared by 5 bases and J by 4 bases, with 8 bases between. The germline V gene encodes CDR1 KGHSH and CDR2 LQKENI.